Below, 15 T cell receptor beta chains from the same sample are listed, as sequenced in a study of blood T cell repertoires in COVID-19. Data came from immunoSEQ multiplex PCR; TCRdb stores just in-frame clones and leaves some out. The table shows fewer than 250,000 clones, with more than 70% occurring only once. Sequenced input: peripheral blood. The receptor source for this set is a woman aged 50 to 65 with acute or convalescent COVID-19.

The rearrangement joins TRBV19 to TRBJ2-2; 8 bases agree with TRBD1. J gave up 2 bases and V 4 bases, and 3 bases lay outside the gene matches. Germline assignment: CDR1 LNHDA and CDR2 SQIVND (reference sequence). The CDR3 is 15 residues long. As DNA, the CDR3 is TGTGCCAGTAGTACCGGACAGGGTAACACCGGGGAGCTGTTTTTT. It translates to CASSTGQGNTGELFF.

CDR3 loop: CASSQESSGRGDGTDTQYF. The CDR3 DNA sequence: TGTGCCAGCAGCCAAGAATCAAGCGGGAGAGGTGATGGCACAGATACGCAGTATTTT. The chain joins TRBV4-2 to TRBJ2-3; 8 bases align to TRBD2. The trim removed 0 bases at V and 1 base at J, leaving 12 bases unmatched. From germline, CDR1 is LGHNA and CDR2 YNFKEQ. The CDR3 length is 19 residues.

The chain carries TRBV2 and TRBJ2-1; D might be TRBD2 (6 bases). This CDR3 region has 14 residues. CDR1 is SNHLY and CDR2 is FYNNEI in the germline V gene. Trimming took 8 bases from V and 0 from J, leaving 11 bases between them. The chain's CDR3 is CASGSGSSYNEQFF. The CDR3 DNA sequence: TGTGCCAGCGGTAGCGGTAGCTCCTACAATGAGCAGTTCTTC.

This clone was picked up one time. The chain combines TRBV29-1 with TRBJ2-7, with 11 nucleotides matching TRBD1. V was pared by 8 bases and J by 6 bases, with 3 bases of the junction left unmatched. The germline gives CDR1 SQVTM, CDR2 ANQGSEA. This CDR3 is built from 11 residues. CDR3 in DNA: TGCAGCATGGGACAGGGGGGCGAGCAGTACTTC. Protein product: CSMGQGGEQYF.

The CDR3 bases are TGTGCCACCAGTGATGCGTCCGTAGCGGGAGGGGGAGATACGCAGTATTTT. This gives the protein CATSDASVAGGGDTQYF. This chain joins TRBV24-1 and TRBJ2-3; TRBD2 matches 11 bases. V trimming: 3 bases; J trimming: 5 bases; junction bases outside the gene matches: 9. The CDR3 loop spans 17 amino acids. From germline, CDR1 is KGHDR and CDR2 SFDVKD.

The gene calls are TRBV27 and TRBJ1-2; perhaps TRBD1 as D (5 bases). V was trimmed by 0 bases and J by 8 bases, leaving 16 bases between them. Germline loops: CDR1 MNHEY, CDR2 SMNVEV (reference sequence). This CDR3 contains 15 residues. The CDR3, as DNA: TGTGCCAGCAGTTTATCCCCGACAGCTCTAACGGGCTACACCTTC. It specifies CASSLSPTALTGYTF.

The V gene is TRBV5-5, the J gene TRBJ2-6; the D gene is possibly TRBD2 (5 bases). Germline V lookup: CDR1 SGHKS, CDR2 YYEKEE (reference sequence). This CDR3 is built from 15 residues. Trimming stripped 6 bases from V and 4 bases from J, with 14 bases between. CDR3 sequence (DNA): TGTGCCAGCACCCCGAGAGGGCCCGGGGCCAACGTCCTGACTTTC. It translates to CASTPRGPGANVLTF.

The V gene is TRBV5-1, the J gene TRBJ2-1; 8 bases match TRBD2. Germline loops: CDR1 SGHRS, CDR2 YFSETQ. V trimming: 3 bases; J trimming: 0 bases; junction bases outside the gene matches: 2. There are 15 residues in the CDR3. Here the CDR3 reads CASSSGTSSYNEQFF. CDR3 coding DNA: TGCGCCAGCAGCTCCGGGACTAGCTCCTACAATGAGCAGTTCTTC.

The chain employs TRBV27 and TRBJ2-6, with 9 nucleotides matching TRBD1. The CDR3 is made up of 18 amino acids. Germline V gene data show CDR1 as MNHEY and CDR2 as SMNVEV (reference sequence). J gave up 0 bases and V 0 bases, and 3 bases lay outside the gene matches. The CDR3, as DNA: TGTGCCAGCAGTTTATCGGGACAGGGTTTCTCTGGGGCCAACGTCCTGACTTTC. It yields the protein CASSLSGQGFSGANVLTF.

The count of this clone is one. This rearrangement joins TRBV9 to TRBJ2-3; D remains unclear. In germline, CDR1 is SGDLS, CDR2 YYNGEE. V was cut by 3 bases and J by 2 bases, with 4 bases left in between. The CDR3 covers 12 residues. CDR3 bases: TGTGCCAGCAGCGCTATCACAGATACGCAGTATTTT. As protein: CASSAITDTQYF.

This clone was observed a handful of times. The V call is TRBV5-1, the J call TRBJ1-4; 7 positions agree with TRBD1. The CDR3 is 14 residues long. Germline V gene lookup returns CDR1 SGHRS and CDR2 YFSETQ. V lost 4 bases, J lost 7 bases, and 7 bases stayed unmatched. The CDR3 sequence is CASSQTGMGEKLFF. The CDR3 region has the DNA TGCGCCAGCAGCCAGACAGGGATGGGTGAAAAACTGTTTTTT.

This clone was counted once. The chain uses TRBV19 and TRBJ2-1, with 8 bases aligning to TRBD2. The CDR3 is made up of 13 amino acids. CDR1 and CDR2 (germline): LNHDA, SQIVND (reference sequence). V was pared by 7 bases and J by 7 bases, with 6 bases of the junction left unmatched. The CDR3 coding sequence is TGTGCCAGTAAACGGGAGGGAAAGAATGAGCAGTTCTTC. Translating it yields CASKREGKNEQFF.

The CDR3 region is CASSRTAGNMNTEAFF. In DNA form, the CDR3 reads TGCGCCAGCAGCCGGACAGCGGGGAACATGAACACTGAAGCTTTCTTT. The J gene is TRBJ1-1, the V gene TRBV5-1, with a weak D call TRBD1 (6 bases). CDR1 and CDR2 from the germline V gene are SGHRS and YFSETQ. This CDR3 is built from 16 residues. V lost 4 bases and J 0 bases, leaving 16 bases between the germline ends.

The gene calls are TRBV7-3 and TRBJ2-3; TRBD2 matches at 9 bases. V trimming: 2 bases; J trimming: 3 bases; junction bases outside the gene matches: 6. Germline values: CDR1 SGHTA, CDR2 FQGTGA. The CDR3 length is 16 residues. As DNA, the CDR3 is TGTGCCAGCAGCTTATGGGGCGGGAGGGAGACAGATACGCAGTATTTT. This gives the protein CASSLWGGRETDTQYF.

The chain employs TRBV11-3 and TRBJ2-2; D perhaps matches TRBD2 (6 bases). V lost 0 bases to trimming and J lost 0 bases, with 11 bases between them. From germline, CDR1 is SGHNT and CDR2 YENEEA. The CDR3 sequence is 17 residues long. CDR3 bases: TGTGCCAGCAGCTTAGAATGGGCGGGATCGAACACCGGGGAGCTGTTTTTT. As protein: CASSLEWAGSNTGELFF.